This is a list of T cell receptor beta chains from one sample in a study of cytomegalovirus exposure and HLA in healthy donors. This table comes from immunoSEQ multiplex PCR, and its TCRdb copy is limited to in-frame clones, with some not included. The table lists around 110,000 clones, around 81% of them singletons. Source material: PBMCs. Source of these receptors: a woman aged 25-40 years in good health and CMV-seronegative. Both conserved end residues are part of each CDR3. The D gene is left open where the match is weak. Rows may omit the clone size; those that give it use once, few, many or a size class.

once,TRBD1,TRBV19,TRBJ1-1,TGTGCCAGTAGTAAGATAGGACAGGGGAACACTGAAGCTTTCTTT,CASSKIGQGNTEAFF
-,TRBD1,TRBV10-2,TRBJ1-5,TGCGCCAGCAATCGACAGGGGGATCAGCCCCAGCATTTT,CASNRQGDQPQHF
-,-,TRBV5-4,TRBJ2-7,TGTGCCAGCAGCGATTTGGCGGGCGGCGAGCAGTACTTC,CASSDLAGGEQYF
-,-,TRBV29-1,TRBJ2-7,TGCAGCGTTGCGAGTCGTGCAGGGCCGAGGTACGAGCAGTACTTC,CSVASRAGPRYEQYF
-,-,TRBV2,TRBJ2-7,TGTGCCAGCAGTGAAGATGGGCTAGCCTCTCCTAACGAGCAGTACTTC,CASSEDGLASPNEQYF
-,TRBD2,TRBV5-1,TRBJ2-1,TGCGCCAGCAGCTTGACAACTAGCGGGAACTACAATGAGCAGTTCTTC,CASSLTTSGNYNEQFF
-,-,TRBV27,TRBJ2-7,TGTGCCAGCAGTTTCGACGCTCCTAGAGGCGGCGCCTACGAGCAGTACTTC,CASSFDAPRGGAYEQYF
-,-,TRBV25-1,TRBJ2-2,TGTGCCAGCAGTGACGTGCAGAGCAGCGCCGGGGAGCTGTTTTTT,CASSDVQSSAGELFF
-,-,TRBV2,TRBJ2-4,TGTGCCAGCAGTGTGTCTGGGCAGTTTCAAAACATTCAGTACTTC,CASSVSGQFQNIQYF
-,TRBD2,TRBV30,TRBJ2-1,TGTGCCGGAATGGGACTAGCGGTATACAATGAGCAGTTCTTC,CAGMGLAVYNEQFF
-,TRBD1,TRBV28,TRBJ1-2,TGTGCCAGCAGACCCGGGACAGACCTTGAGAGCTACACCTTC,CASRPGTDLESYTF
-,TRBD2,TRBV27,TRBJ2-1,TGTGCCAGCAGATTTCTAGCGGGAGAGATTTACAATGAGCAGTTCTTC,CASRFLAGEIYNEQFF
-,-,TRBV5-1,TRBJ2-5,TGCGCCACTCGGTCCCCCTACCAAGAGACCCAGTACTTC,CATRSPYQETQYF
-,-,TRBV18,TRBJ2-6,TGTGCCAGCTCGGGGAACACAGGATCCTCTGGGGCCAACGTCCTGACTTTC,CASSGNTGSSGANVLTF
once,-,TRBV11-2,TRBJ1-4,TGTGCCAGCAGCTTATATGCGGAAAAACTGTTTTTT,CASSLYAEKLFF
-,-,TRBV19,TRBJ1-2,TGTGCCAGTAGCCAAGGCGGGGAACTCGGCTATGGCTACACCTTC,CASSQGGELGYGYTF
-,TRBD2,TRBV5-6,TRBJ2-1,TGTGCCAGCAGCTTGGAGACTAGCGGGAGAAGGTACAATGAGCAGTTCTTC,CASSLETSGRRYNEQFF
-,-,TRBV6-5,TRBJ1-1,TGTGCCAGCAGTTTGGGACTCCAGAACACTGAAGCTTTCTTT,CASSLGLQNTEAFF
-,-,TRBV7-2,TRBJ2-1,TGTGCCAGCAGCCCGGGAGGGGGACAGGGCTACTACAATGAGCAGTTCTTC,CASSPGGGQGYYNEQFF
-,-,TRBV5-1,TRBJ2-5,TGCGCCAGCAGTCCGACAGCATCAGAGACCCAGTACTTC,CASSPTASETQYF